This TCR beta chain was recovered during a study of blood T cell repertoires in COVID-19. Study-level information: PBMCs, B-cell-depleted T cells, or T cells were the source of the cDNA or gDNA that made up the material.

The V end lost 4 bases, the J end lost 4 bases, and 14 bases lay between the germline ends. CDR1 is SNHLY and CDR2 is FYNNEI in the germline V gene. The CDR3 sequence is 15 residues long. Method: immunoSEQ multiplex PCR; TCRdb's copy keeps in-frame clones and lacks some. The sample lists 130,000 to 150,000 clones; approximately 80% were seen once. Sequencing was done on a sample of peripheral blood. This chain joins TRBV2 and TRBJ1-5, with D unclear. This TCR came from a man between 65 and 85 years old who had recovered from COVID-19. Here the CDR3 reads CASSVQAPPNQPQHF. The CDR3, as DNA: TGTGCCAGCAGTGTTCAGGCGCCTCCTAATCAGCCCCAGCATTTT.